This T cell receptor beta chain was documented in a study of blood T cells in healthy people across ages. Study results and limitations: Nothing was known about donor CMV status, and this possibly confounded expanded clonotype changes. While age rose, TCR beta diversity per million T cells dropped in a roughly linear way.

The CDR3 is 11 residues long. The V end was cut by 5 bases, the J end by 10 bases, with 9 bases between. In germline, CDR1 is SNHLY, CDR2 FYNNEI. On this clonotype itself: The antigen remains unidentified.

Primers used in a second PCR of roughly 6 to 12 cycles were a sample-barcoded 5' primer and a J-beta primer mix. Via MiXCR, TCRdb re-called the 5' RACE reads, giving one row per CDR3 protein. The repertoire holds roughly 800,000 distinct CDR3 sequences, with roughly 64% as singletons. The TCR comes from a man aged 30 to 39 in good health. Sequencing was done on a sample of blood. The chain recombines TRBV2 with TRBJ2-1; D not certain. The CDR3: CASSFKREQFF. The CDR3 nucleotides read TGTGCCAGCAGTTTTAAAAGAGAGCAGTTCTTC.